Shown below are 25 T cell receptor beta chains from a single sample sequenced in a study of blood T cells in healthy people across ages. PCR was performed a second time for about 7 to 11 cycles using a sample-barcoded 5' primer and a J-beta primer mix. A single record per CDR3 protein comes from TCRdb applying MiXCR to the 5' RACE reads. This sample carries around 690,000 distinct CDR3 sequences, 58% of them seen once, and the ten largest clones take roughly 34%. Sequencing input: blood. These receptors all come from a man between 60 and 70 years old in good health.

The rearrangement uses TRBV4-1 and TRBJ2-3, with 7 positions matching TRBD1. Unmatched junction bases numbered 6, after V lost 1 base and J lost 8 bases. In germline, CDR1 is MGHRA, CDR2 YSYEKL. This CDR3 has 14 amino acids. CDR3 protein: CASSQAQTGSTQYF. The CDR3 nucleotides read TGCGCCAGCAGCCAAGCCCAGACAGGGAGTACGCAGTATTTT.

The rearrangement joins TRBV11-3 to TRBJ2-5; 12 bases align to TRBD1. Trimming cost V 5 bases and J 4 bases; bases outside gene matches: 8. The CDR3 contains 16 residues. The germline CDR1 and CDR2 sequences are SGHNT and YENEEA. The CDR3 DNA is TGTGCCAGCAGCGTTGGGACAGGGGGCTACCGAGAGACCCAGTACTTC. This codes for CASSVGTGGYRETQYF.

The DNA of the CDR3 is TGTGCCACTGAGGGACAGGGGTTTGCTGAGCAGTTCTTC. Protein product: CATEGQGFAEQFF. V is TRBV3-1 and J is TRBJ2-1, with TRBD1 matching 10 bases. The trim removed 10 bases at V and 9 bases at J, leaving 9 bases unmatched. The CDR3 is 13 amino acids. The germline gives CDR1 LGHDT, CDR2 YNNKEL (reference sequence).

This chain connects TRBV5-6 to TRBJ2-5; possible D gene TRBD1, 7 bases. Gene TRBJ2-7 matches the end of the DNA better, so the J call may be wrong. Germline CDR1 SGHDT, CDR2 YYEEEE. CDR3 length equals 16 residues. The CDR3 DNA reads TGTGCCAGCAGCTTGGGTGCAGGGGGGCGGAACTACGAGCAGTACTTC. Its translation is CASSLGAGGRNYEQYF.

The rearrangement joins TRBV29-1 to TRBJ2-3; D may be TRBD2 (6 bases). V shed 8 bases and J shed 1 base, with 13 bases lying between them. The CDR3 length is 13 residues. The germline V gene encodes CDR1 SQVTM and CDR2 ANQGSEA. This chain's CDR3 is CSSRKRGTDTQYF. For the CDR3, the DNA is TGCAGCTCCCGCAAGCGGGGCACAGATACGCAGTATTTT.

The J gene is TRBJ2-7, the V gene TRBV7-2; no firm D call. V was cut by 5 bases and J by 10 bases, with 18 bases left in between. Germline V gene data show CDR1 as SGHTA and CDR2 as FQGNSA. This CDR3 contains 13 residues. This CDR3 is CASSPPPVAAQYF. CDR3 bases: TGTGCCAGCAGCCCACCCCCGGTTGCGGCCCAGTACTTC.

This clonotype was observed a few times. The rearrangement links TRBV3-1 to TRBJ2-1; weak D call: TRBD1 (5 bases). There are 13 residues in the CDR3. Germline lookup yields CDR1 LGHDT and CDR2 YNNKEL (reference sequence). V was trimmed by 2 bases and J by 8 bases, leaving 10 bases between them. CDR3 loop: CASSQPPRDEQFF. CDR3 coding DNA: TGTGCCAGCAGCCAACCGCCCAGGGATGAGCAGTTCTTC.

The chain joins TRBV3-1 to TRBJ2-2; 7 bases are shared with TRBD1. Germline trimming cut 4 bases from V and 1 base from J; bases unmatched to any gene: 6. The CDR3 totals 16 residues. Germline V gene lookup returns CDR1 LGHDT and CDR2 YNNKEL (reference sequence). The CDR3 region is CASSPHRGLNTGELFF. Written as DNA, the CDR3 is TGTGCCAGCAGCCCCCACAGGGGTCTGAACACCGGGGAGCTGTTTTTT.

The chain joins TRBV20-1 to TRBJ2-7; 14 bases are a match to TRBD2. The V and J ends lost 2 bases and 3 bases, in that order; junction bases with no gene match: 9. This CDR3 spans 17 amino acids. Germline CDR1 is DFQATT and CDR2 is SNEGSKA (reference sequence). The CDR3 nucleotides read TGCAGTGCTAGACCTCCGGGACTAGCGGGGGTTGTCTACGAGCAGTACTTC. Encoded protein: CSARPPGLAGVVYEQYF.

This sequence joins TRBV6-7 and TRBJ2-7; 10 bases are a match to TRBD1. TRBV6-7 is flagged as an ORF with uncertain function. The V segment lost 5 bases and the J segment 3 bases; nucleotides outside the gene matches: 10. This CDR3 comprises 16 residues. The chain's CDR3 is CASSTQRDRGLYEQYF. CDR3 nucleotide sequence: TGTGCCAGCAGTACTCAACGGGACAGGGGTCTCTACGAGCAGTACTTC.

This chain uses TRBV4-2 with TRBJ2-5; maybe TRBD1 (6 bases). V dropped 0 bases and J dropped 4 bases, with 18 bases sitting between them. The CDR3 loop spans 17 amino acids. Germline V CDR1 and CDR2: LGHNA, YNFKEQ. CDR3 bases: TGTGCCAGCAGCCAAGAACCGGACTGGGCAGGGGCAGAGACCCAGTACTTC. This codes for CASSQEPDWAGAETQYF.

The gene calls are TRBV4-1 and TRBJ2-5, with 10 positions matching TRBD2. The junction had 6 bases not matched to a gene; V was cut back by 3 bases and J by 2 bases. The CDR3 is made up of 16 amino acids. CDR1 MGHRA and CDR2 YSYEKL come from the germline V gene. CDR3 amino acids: CASSQNSGGLQETQYF. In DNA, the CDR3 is TGCGCCAGCAGCCAGAATAGCGGGGGGCTTCAAGAGACCCAGTACTTC.

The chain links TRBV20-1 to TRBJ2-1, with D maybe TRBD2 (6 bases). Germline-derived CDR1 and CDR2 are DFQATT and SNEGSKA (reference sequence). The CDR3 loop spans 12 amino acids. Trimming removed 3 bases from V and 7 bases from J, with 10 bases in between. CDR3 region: CSASSEGNEQFF. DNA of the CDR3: TGCAGTGCTAGTTCGGAGGGAAATGAGCAGTTCTTC.

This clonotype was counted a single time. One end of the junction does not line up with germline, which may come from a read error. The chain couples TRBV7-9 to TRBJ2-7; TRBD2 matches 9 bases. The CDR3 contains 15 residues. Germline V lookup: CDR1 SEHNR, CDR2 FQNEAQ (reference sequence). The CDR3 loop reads CACSLTSGGPEEQYF. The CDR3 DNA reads TGTGCCTGCAGCCTTACCAGCGGGGGGCCGGAAGAGCAGTACTTC.

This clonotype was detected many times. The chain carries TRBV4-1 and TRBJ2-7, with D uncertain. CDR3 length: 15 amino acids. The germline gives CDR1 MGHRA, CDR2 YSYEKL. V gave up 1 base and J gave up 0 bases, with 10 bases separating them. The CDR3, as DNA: TGCGCCAGCAGCCAAGCCGCCGAGAGCTCCTACGAGCAGTACTTC. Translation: CASSQAAESSYEQYF.

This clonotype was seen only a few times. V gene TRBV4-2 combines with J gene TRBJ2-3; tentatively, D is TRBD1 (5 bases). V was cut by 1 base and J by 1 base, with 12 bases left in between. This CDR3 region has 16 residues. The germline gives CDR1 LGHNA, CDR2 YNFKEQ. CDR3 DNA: TGTGCCAGCAGCCAAGGGGCCAGGGCGGGCACAGATACGCAGTATTTT. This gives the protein CASSQGARAGTDTQYF.

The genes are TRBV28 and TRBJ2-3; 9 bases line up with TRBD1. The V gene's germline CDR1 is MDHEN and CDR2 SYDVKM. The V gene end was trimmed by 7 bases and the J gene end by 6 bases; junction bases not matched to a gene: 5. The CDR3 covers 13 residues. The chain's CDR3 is CASKQGAEDTQYF. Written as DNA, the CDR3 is TGTGCCAGCAAACAGGGGGCGGAGGATACGCAGTATTTT. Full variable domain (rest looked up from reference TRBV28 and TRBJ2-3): DVKVTQSSRYLVKRTGEKVFLECVQDMDHENMFWYRQDPGLGLRLIYFSYDVKMKEKGDIPEGYSVSREKKERFSLILESASTNQTSMYLCASKQGAEDTQYFGPGTRLTVL.

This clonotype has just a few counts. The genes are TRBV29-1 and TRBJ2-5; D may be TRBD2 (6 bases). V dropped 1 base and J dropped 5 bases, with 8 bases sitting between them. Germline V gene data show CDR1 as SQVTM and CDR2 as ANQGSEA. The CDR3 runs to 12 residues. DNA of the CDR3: TGCAGCGTTGAAGGGGGGGAGGAGACCCAGTACTTC. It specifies CSVEGGEETQYF.

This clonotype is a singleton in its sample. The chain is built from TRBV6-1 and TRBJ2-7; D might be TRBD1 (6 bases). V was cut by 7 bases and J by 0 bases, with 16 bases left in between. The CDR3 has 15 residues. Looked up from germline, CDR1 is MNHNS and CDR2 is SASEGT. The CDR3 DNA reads TGTGCCAGCATTTCAGCAGGGGCTAACTCCTACGAGCAGTACTTC. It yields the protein CASISAGANSYEQYF.

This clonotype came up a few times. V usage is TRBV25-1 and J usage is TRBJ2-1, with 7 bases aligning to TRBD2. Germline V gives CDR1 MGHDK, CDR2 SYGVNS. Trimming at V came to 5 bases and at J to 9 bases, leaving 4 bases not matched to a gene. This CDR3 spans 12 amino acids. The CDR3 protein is CASSSGVGEQFF. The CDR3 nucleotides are TGTGCCAGCAGTAGCGGGGTCGGTGAGCAGTTCTTC.

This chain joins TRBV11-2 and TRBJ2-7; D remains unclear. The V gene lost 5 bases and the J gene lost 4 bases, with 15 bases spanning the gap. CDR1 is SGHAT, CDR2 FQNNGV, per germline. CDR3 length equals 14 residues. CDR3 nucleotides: TGTGCCAGCAGCGCCCGGACGGAAAGGTACGAGCAGTACTTC. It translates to CASSARTERYEQYF.

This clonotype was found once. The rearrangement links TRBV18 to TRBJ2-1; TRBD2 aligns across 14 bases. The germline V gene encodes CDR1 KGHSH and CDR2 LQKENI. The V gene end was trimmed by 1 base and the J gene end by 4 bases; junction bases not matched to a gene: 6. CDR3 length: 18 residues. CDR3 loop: CASSPRRTSGGRYNEQFF. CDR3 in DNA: TGTGCCAGCTCACCACGCCGGACTAGCGGGGGGAGGTACAATGAGCAGTTCTTC.

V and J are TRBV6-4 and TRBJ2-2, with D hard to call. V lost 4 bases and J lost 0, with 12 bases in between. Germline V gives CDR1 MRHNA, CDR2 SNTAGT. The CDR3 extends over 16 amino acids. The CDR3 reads CASSVESPPNTGELFF. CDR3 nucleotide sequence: TGTGCCAGCAGTGTAGAGTCCCCCCCGAACACCGGGGAGCTGTTTTTT.

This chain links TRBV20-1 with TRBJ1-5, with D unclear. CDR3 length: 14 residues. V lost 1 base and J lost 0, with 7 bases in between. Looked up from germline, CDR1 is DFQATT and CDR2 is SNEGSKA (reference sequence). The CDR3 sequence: CSARGVLSNQPQHF. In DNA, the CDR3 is TGCAGTGCTAGAGGAGTCCTTAGCAATCAGCCCCAGCATTTT.

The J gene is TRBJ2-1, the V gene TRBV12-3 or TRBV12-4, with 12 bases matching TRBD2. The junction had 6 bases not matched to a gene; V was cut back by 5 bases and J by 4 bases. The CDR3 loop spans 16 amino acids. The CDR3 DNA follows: TGTGCCAGCAGTCCAAACCTAGCGGGGGGGTACAATGAGCAGTTCTTC. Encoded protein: CASSPNLAGGYNEQFF.